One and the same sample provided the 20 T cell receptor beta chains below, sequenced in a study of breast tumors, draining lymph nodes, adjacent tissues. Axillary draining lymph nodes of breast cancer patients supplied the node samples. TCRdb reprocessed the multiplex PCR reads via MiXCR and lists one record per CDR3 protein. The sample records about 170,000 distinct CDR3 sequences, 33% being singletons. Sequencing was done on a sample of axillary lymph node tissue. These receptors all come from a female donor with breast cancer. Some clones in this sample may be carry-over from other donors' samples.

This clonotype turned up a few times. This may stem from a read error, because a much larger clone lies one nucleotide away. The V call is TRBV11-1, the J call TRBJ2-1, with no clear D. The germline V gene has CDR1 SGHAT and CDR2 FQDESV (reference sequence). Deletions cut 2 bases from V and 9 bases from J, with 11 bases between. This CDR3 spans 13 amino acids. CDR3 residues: CASSLYSRAEQFF. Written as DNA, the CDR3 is TGTGCCAGCAGCTTATACTCCCGAGCTGAGCAGTTCTTC.

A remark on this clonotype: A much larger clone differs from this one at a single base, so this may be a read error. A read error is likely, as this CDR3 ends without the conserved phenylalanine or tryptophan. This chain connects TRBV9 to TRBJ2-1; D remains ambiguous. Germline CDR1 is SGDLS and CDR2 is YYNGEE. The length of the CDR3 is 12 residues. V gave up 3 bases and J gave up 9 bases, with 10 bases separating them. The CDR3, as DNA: TGTGCCAGCAGCGCCGGACGAATTGAGCAGTTCTCC. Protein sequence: CASSAGRIEQFS.

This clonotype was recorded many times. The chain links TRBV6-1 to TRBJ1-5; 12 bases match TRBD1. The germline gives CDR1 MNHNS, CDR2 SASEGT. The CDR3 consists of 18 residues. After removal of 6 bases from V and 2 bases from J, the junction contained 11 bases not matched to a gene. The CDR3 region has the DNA TGTGCCAGCAGCGGGAGAGGGACAGGGGGCGTCGGCAATCAGCCCCAGCATTTT. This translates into CASSGRGTGGVGNQPQHF.

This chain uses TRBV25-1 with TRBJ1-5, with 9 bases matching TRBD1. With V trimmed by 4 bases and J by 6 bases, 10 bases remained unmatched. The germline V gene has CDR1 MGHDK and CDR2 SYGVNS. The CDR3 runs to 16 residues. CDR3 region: CASSALRRDRVQPQHF. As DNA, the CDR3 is TGTGCCAGCAGTGCCCTACGCCGGGACAGGGTTCAGCCCCAGCATTTT.

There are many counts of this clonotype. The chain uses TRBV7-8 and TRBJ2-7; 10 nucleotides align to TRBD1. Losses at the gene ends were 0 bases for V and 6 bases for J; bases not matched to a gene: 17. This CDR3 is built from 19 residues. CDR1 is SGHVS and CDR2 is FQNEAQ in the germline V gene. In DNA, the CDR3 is TGTGCCAGCAGCTTAGCCTTTACCCGACAGGGGGCGCGGCGGTTCGAGCAGTACTTC. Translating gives CASSLAFTRQGARRFEQYF.

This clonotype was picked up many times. For the CDR3, the DNA is TGTGCCAGCAGCTTGGCCAGGGGTAACACCGGGGAGCTGTTTTTT. Protein: CASSLARGNTGELFF. The chain has TRBV7-2 and TRBJ2-2, with D tentatively TRBD1 (6 bases). CDR1 and CDR2 (germline): SGHTA, FQGNSA. This CDR3 comprises 15 residues. V was pared by 3 bases and J by 2 bases, with 10 bases between.

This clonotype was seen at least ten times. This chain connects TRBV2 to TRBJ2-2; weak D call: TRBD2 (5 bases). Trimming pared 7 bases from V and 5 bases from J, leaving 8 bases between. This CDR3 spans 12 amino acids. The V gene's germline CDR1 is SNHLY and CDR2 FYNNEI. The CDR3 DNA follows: TGTGCCAGCACGACGGGAACCGGGGAGCTGTTTTTT. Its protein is CASTTGTGELFF.

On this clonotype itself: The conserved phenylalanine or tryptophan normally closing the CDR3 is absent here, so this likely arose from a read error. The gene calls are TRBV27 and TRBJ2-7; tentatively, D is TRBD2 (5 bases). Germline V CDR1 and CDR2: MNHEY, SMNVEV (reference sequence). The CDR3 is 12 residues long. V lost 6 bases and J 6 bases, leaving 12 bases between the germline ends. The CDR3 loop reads CASSARGREQYL. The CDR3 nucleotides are TGTGCCAGCAGCGCGCGCGGGCGCGAGCAGTACCTC.

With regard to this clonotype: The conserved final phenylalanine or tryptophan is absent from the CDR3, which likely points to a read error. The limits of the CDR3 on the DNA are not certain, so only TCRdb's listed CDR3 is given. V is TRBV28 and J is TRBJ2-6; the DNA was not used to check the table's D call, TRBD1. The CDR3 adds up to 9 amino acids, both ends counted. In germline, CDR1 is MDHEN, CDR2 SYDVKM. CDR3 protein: CASSLAGRT.

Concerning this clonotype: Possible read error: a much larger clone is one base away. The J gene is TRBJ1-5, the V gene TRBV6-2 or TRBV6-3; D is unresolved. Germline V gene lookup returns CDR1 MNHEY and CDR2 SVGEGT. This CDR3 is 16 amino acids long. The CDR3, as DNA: TGTGCCGGCAGTTACTGGGAGGGCCATAGCAATCAGCCCCAGCATTTT. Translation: CAGSYWEGHSNQPQHF.

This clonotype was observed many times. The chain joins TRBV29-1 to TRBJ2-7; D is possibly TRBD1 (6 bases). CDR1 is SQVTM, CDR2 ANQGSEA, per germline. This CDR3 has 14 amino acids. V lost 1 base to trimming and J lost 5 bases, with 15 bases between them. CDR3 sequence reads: CSVEGTDSTHEQYF. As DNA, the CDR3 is TGCAGCGTTGAAGGGACAGATTCCACCCACGAGCAGTACTTC.

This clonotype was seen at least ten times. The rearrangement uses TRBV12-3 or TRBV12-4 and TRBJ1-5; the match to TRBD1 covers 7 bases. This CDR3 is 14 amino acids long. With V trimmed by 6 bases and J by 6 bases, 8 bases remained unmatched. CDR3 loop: CASSPRQGRQPQHF. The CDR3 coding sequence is TGTGCCAGCAGCCCTAGACAGGGACGTCAGCCCCAGCATTTT.

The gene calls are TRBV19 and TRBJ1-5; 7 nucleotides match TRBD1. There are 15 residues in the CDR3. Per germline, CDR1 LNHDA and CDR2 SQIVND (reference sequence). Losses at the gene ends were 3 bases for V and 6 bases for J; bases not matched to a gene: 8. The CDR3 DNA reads TGTGCCAGTAGTATTCGGCAGGGGGGAGGTCAGCCCCAGCATTTT. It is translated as CASSIRQGGGQPQHF.

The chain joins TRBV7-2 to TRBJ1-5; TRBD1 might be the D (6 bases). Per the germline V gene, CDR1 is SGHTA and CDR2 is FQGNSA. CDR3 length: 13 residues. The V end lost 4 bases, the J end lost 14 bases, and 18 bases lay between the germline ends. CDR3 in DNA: TGTGCCAGCAGCTGGGGGCGGCACTCCTACGAGCATTTT. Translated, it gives CASSWGRHSYEHF.

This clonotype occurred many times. The CDR3: CASSRAHLPGLAGRRNEQFF. In DNA, the CDR3 is TGTGCCAGCAGCCGCGCCCATTTACCGGGACTAGCGGGGCGGAGGAATGAGCAGTTCTTC. The chain employs TRBV11-2 and TRBJ2-1; TRBD2 aligns across 13 bases. The ends lost 5 bases at V and 7 bases at J; junction bases unmatched: 20. This CDR3 has 20 residues. Germline V lookup: CDR1 SGHAT, CDR2 FQNNGV.

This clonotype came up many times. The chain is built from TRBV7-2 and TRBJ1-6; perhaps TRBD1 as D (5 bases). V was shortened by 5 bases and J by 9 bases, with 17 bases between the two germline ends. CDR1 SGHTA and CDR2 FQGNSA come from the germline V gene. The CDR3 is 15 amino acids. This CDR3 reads CASSPTRGGSSPLHF. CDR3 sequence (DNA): TGTGCCAGCAGCCCTACTCGGGGGGGTAGTTCACCCCTCCACTTT.

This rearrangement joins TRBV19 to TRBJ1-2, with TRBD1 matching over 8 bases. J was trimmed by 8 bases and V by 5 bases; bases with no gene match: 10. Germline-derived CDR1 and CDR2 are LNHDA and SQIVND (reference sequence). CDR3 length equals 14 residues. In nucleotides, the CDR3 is TGTGCCAGTAGTCCCCAGGACAGGGTAGGCGGCTACACCTTC. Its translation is CASSPQDRVGGYTF.

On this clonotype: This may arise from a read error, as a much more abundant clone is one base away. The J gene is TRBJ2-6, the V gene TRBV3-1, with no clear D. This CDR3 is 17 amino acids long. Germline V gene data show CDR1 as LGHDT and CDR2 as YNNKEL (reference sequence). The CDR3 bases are TGTGCCAGCGGCCAAGAAGGCCTGACCTCTGGGGCCAACGTCCTGACTTTC. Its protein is CASGQEGLTSGANVLTF. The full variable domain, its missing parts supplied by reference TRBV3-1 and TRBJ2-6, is DTAVSQTPKYLVTQMGNDKSIKCEQNLGHDTMYWYKQDSKKFLKIMFSYNNKELIINETVPNRFSPKSPDKAHLNLHINSLELGDSAVYFCASGQEGLTSGANVLTFGAGSRLTVL.

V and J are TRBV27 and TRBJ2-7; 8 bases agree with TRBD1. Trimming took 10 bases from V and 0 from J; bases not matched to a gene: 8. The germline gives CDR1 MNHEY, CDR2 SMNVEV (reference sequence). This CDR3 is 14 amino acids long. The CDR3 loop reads CATLRTGNSYEQYF. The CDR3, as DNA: TGTGCCACCCTGCGGACAGGGAACTCCTACGAGCAGTACTTC.

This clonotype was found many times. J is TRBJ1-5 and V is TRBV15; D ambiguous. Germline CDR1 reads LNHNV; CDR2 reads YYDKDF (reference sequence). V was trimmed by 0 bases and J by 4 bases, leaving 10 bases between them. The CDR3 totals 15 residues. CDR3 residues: CATSRDRADNQPQHF. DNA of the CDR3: TGTGCCACCAGCAGAGATAGGGCGGATAATCAGCCCCAGCATTTT. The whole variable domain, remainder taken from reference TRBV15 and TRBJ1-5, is DAMVIQNPRYQVTQFGKPVTLSCSQTLNHNVMYWYQQKSSQAPKLLFHYYDKDFNNEADTPDNFQSRRPNTSFCFLDIRSPGLGDTAMYLCATSRDRADNQPQHFGDGTRLSIL.